The sample holds a few counts of the clone carrying this T cell receptor beta chain. Its antigen is undetermined. In TCRdb, the RT-PCR reads were re-called with MiXCR into one record per CDR3 protein. The data hold approximately 520,000 distinct CDR3 sequences, with 15% to 20% observed a single time. The sample comes from a study of response to subunit inactivated influenza vaccine. Study-wide results and caveats: New T cells are recruited in small numbers by each seasonal influenza vaccination, according to the authors' suggestion.

The germline gives CDR1 MNHNS, CDR2 SASEGT. Trimming cost V 6 bases and J 7 bases, with 15 bases left between them. CDR3 length: 13 amino acids. The starting material was CD4+ T cells sorted from PBMCs, obtained less than 30 months after vaccination. The gene calls are TRBV6-1 and TRBJ2-5, with a tentative D call TRBD1 (5 bases). The TCR originated in a man aged 45 to 70 who received an inactivated influenza vaccine. The CDR3 nucleotides read TGTGCCAGCAGAGACAGCTCCCCTGGGACCCAGTACTTC. It translates to CASRDSSPGTQYF.